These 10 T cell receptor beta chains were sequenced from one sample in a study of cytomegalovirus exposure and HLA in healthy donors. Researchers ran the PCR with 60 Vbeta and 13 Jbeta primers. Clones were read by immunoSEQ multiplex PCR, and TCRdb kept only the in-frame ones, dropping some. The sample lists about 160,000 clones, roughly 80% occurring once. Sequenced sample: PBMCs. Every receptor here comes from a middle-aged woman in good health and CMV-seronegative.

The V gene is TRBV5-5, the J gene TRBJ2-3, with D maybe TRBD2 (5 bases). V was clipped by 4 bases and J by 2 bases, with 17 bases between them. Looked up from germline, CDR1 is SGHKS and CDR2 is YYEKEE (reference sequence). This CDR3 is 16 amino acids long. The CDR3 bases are TGTGCCAGCAGCCCCGAGGGCGGCTCTTACACAGATACGCAGTATTTT. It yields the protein CASSPEGGSYTDTQYF. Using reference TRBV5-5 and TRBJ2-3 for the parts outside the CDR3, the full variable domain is DAGVTQSPTHLIKTRGQQVTLRCSPISGHKSVSWYQQVLGQGPQFIFQYYEKEERGRGNFPDRFSARQFPNYSSELNVNALLLGDSALYLCASSPEGGSYTDTQYFGPGTRLTVL.

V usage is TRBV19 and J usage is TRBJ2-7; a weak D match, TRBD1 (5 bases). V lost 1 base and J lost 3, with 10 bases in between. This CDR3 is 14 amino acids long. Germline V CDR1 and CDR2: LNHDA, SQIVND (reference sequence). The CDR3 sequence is CASSIAPGHYEQYF. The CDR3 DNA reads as TGTGCCAGTAGTATAGCACCAGGGCACTACGAGCAGTACTTC.

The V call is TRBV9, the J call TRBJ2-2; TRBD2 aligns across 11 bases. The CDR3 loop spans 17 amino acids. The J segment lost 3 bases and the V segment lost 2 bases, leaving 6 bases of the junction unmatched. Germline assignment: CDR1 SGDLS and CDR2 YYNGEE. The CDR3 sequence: CASSVPASGGYTGELFF. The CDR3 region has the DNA TGTGCCAGCAGCGTCCCCGCTAGCGGGGGGTACACCGGGGAGCTGTTTTTT.

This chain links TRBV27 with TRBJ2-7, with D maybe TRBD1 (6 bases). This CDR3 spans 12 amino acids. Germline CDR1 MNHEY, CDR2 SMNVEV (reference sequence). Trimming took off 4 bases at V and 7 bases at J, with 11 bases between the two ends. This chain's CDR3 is CASSSNRVEQYF. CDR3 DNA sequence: TGTGCCAGCAGTTCGAACAGGGTTGAGCAGTACTTC.

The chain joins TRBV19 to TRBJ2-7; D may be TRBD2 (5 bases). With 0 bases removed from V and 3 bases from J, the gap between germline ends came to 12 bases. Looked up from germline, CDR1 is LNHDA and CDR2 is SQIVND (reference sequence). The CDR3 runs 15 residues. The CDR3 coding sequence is TGTGCCAGTAGTATAGATCGGGAACGAATCTACGAGCAGTACTTC. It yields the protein CASSIDRERIYEQYF.

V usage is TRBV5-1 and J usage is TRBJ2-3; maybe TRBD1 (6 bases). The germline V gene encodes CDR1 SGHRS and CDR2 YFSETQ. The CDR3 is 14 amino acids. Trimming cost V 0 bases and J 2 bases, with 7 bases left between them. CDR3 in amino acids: CASSLEGHTDTQYF. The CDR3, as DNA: TGCGCCAGCAGCTTGGAGGGACACACAGATACGCAGTATTTT.

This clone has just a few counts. The DNA for the CDR3 is TGTGCCAGCAGCTTACAGTCGGGGGGTCGGGGCTACACCTTC. The encoded protein is CASSLQSGGRGYTF. The chain has TRBV7-8 and TRBJ1-2; possibly TRBD1 for D (5 bases). CDR3 length equals 14 residues. The ends were cut back, 2 bases at V and 8 bases at J, with 15 bases in the middle. Germline V gene sequence: CDR1 SGHVS, CDR2 FQNEAQ.

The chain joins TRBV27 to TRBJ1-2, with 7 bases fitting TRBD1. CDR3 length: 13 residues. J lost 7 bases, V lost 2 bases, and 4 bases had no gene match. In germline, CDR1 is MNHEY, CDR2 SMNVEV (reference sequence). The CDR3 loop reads CASSLMTGSGYTF. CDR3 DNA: TGTGCCAGCAGTTTAATGACAGGGAGTGGCTACACCTTC.

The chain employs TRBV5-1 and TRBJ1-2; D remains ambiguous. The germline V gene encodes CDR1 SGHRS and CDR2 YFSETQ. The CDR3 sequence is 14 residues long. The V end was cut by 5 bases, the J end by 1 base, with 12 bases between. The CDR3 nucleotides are TGCGCCAGCAGAGGACTCAATGTTAACTATGGCTACACCTTC. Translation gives CASRGLNVNYGYTF.

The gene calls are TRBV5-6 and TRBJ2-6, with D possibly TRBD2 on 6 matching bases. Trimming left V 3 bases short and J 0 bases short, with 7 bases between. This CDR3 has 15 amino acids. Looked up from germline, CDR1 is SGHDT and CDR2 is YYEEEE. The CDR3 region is CASSWGVSGANVLTF. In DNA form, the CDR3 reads TGTGCCAGCAGCTGGGGGGTCTCTGGGGCCAACGTCCTGACTTTC.